This TCR beta chain was recorded in a study of T cell clonotyping in hematopoietic cell transplantation. About the study: Recipients' pretransplant samples followed cytoreduction. Study findings and constraints: After transplant, recipient diversity fell while pathologically expanded clonotypes grew through day 180. Higher Inverse Simpson Index values in graft donor and pretransplant recipient predicted broader posttransplant TCR diversity.

About this clone: Antigen unknown.

The CDR3 consists of 12 residues. Germline lookup yields CDR1 SEHNR and CDR2 FQNEAQ (reference sequence). Between the trimmed V and J ends, which lost 5 bases and 5 bases, there was a span of 7 bases. Time point of the sample: recipient sample about 28 days before transplant, after cytoreduction. Recipient blood drawn about 28 days pretransplant and days 30, 100, 180 after. TCRdb keeps only in-frame clones here, not all; method: immunoSEQ multiplex PCR. Counted here are tens of thousands of clones, 90% to 96% occurring once; the ten biggest clones make up roughly 1.7%. Specimen: peripheral blood mononuclear cells, collected before stem cell transplant. The TCR sequence derives from a woman aged 50 to 65 with acute myeloid leukemia. Some clones in this sample may be carry-over from other donors' samples. The chain has TRBV7-9 and TRBJ1-5, with D unresolved. The CDR3 protein is CASSARDQPQHF. Here the CDR3 DNA reads TGTGCCAGCAGCGCGAGGGATCAGCCCCAGCATTTT.